This section outlines one T cell receptor beta chain sequence together with its context. Its matching antigen is unknown. The sample belongs to a study of identical twins. TCRdb itself ran the 5' RACE reads through MiXCR, one entry per CDR3 protein. The sample lists 1.5 million to 2 million distinct CDR3 sequences; roughly a third were seen once. The CDR3 is 14 amino acids. Germline values: CDR1 MNHEY, CDR2 SVGAGI. The V end was cut by 7 bases, the J end by 1 base, with 13 bases between. Broader study findings: For cord blood, abundant beta clonotypes had fewer insertions, unlike memory repertoires, which showed none.

This clonotype was obtained from a newborn girl in good health. Sequences were obtained from cord blood. This chain links TRBV6-5 with TRBJ1-1; D gene uncertain. The CDR3 loop reads CASNWGGQNTEAFF. The CDR3, as DNA: TGTGCCAGCAATTGGGGAGGCCAGAACACTGAAGCTTTCTTT.